Reported below is one T cell receptor (beta chain). Its specificity is unknown. This CDR3 comprises 15 residues. V was clipped by 5 bases and J by 5 bases; unmatched bases: 6. CDR1 and CDR2 (germline): LNHDA, SQIVND (reference sequence). This sample is drawn from a study of PD-1 blockade in classical Hodgkin lymphoma. Notes on the study in general: Relapsed/refractory patients reportedly had lower baseline diversity than newly diagnosed patients. Before treatment, complete responders showed about the same diversity as newly diagnosed patients.

The data were produced by immunoSEQ multiplex PCR, yet TCRdb's version contains in-frame clones alone and is incomplete. The table records 25,000 or so clones, more than 60% of them present only once. Every single patient, without exception, relapsed after autologous stem cell transplantation, and brentuximab vedotin exposure varied. Starting with thawed PBMCs, CD4+ T cells were purified by magnetic negative selection. The V and J genes are TRBV19 and TRBJ2-1; 10 positions match TRBD2. The TCR was taken from a human donor with classical Hodgkin lymphoma. Source: CD4+ T cells from blood, taken at baseline. CDR3 nucleotide sequence: TGTGCCAGTAGTCCGAATAGCGGGGGGAACAATGAGCAGTTCTTC. This sequence encodes CASSPNSGGNNEQFF.